Described below is a single T cell receptor beta chain sequence and its context. Its antigen is unknown. Alongside a J-beta primer mix, a sample-barcoded 5' primer served in a second PCR lasting about 7 to 12 cycles. TCRdb reanalysed the 5' RACE reads using MiXCR and keeps one entry per CDR3 protein. The sample has about 1.5 million distinct CDR3 sequences; 42% are singletons. The germline V gene encodes CDR1 DFQATT and CDR2 SNEGSKA (reference sequence). The CDR3 loop spans 14 amino acids. Trimming stripped 2 bases from V and 0 bases from J, with 11 bases between. These data are taken from a study of blood T cells in healthy people across ages. Study outcomes and limitations: Unsorted PBMC input precluded a conclusive naive versus antigen-experienced comparison. Roughly linear age-related decline in beta diversity appeared, significant by age 40.

This sequence originates from a woman under 30 in good health. The gene calls are TRBV20-1 and TRBJ2-7, with D uncertain. The sample taken for sequencing was blood. CDR3 sequence reads: CSARPMSTSYEQYF. The DNA for the CDR3 is TGCAGTGCTAGACCCATGAGTACCTCCTACGAGCAGTACTTC.